The 25 T cell receptor beta chains below all came from one sample that was sequenced in a study of metastatic and nonmetastatic thyroid tumors. Via MiXCR, TCRdb re-called the PCR reads. The table has around 36,000 clones, less than 30% seen once; the top ten hold less than 9%. All patients were untreated before thyroid surgery. Source material: blood. The receptors come from a female donor with papillary thyroid cancer or a benign thyroid nodule (not recorded which). Some clones in this sample may be carry-over from other donors' samples.

This clone was observed once. The V and J genes are TRBV7-9 and TRBJ2-2; no reliable D call. Germline assignment: CDR1 SEHNR and CDR2 FQNEAQ (reference sequence). V was trimmed by 1 base and J by 4 bases, leaving 7 bases between them. The CDR3 spans 14 residues. CDR3 sequence reads: CASSLEKPTGELFF. The CDR3 region has the DNA TGTGCCAGCAGCTTAGAGAAACCCACCGGGGAGCTGTTTTTT.

This clone was seen ten or more times. This rearrangement joins TRBV19 to TRBJ2-1; D tentatively reads TRBD1 or TRBD2 (5 bases each). Germline V gene lookup returns CDR1 LNHDA and CDR2 SQIVND (reference sequence). Trimming cost V 6 bases and J 3 bases, with 9 bases left between them. CDR3 size: 13 residues. The CDR3 sequence: CASRWGNYNEQFF. The CDR3 nucleotides are TGTGCCAGTAGGTGGGGGAACTACAATGAGCAGTTCTTC.

In its sample, this clone is medium-sized. V is TRBV2 and J is TRBJ1-1, with a possible D match to TRBD1 (6 bases). The CDR3 spans 12 residues. Germline V gene lookup returns CDR1 SNHLY and CDR2 FYNNEI. Between the trimmed V and J ends, which lost 9 bases and 0 bases, there was a span of 8 bases. CDR3 sequence: CARDSMNTEAFF. The CDR3 bases are TGTGCCAGGGACAGCATGAACACTGAAGCTTTCTTT.

This clone showed up just a few times. The chain carries TRBV10-3 and TRBJ1-1; no reliable D call. Per germline, CDR1 ENHRY and CDR2 SYGVKD. V shed 5 bases and J shed 8 bases, with 15 bases lying between them. The CDR3 has 13 residues. CDR3 in amino acids: CAISFSEGAEAFF. CDR3 DNA: TGTGCCATCAGTTTCTCAGAGGGAGCAGAAGCTTTCTTT.

The chain uses TRBV11-2 and TRBJ2-1, with a weak D call TRBD1 (6 bases). The germline V and J ends were trimmed by 4 bases and 4 bases, with 17 bases remaining between them. Germline V gene sequence: CDR1 SGHAT, CDR2 FQNNGV. The CDR3 runs to 16 residues. The CDR3 region is CASSWTRDTSYNEQFF. The DNA for the CDR3 is TGTGCCAGCAGCTGGACCCGGGACACAAGTTACAATGAGCAGTTCTTC.

By its share, this clone is medium-sized. This chain uses TRBV6-5 with TRBJ2-1; D gene uncertain. V was trimmed by 2 bases and J by 4 bases, leaving 6 bases between them. CDR3 size: 13 residues. Per the germline V gene, CDR1 is MNHEY and CDR2 is SVGAGI. DNA for the CDR3: TGTGCCAGCAGTTACGACATTTACAATGAGCAGTTCTTC. It specifies CASSYDIYNEQFF.

This clone was recorded at least ten times. The chain joins TRBV5-1 to TRBJ2-3, with a weak D call TRBD2 (5 bases). This CDR3 spans 14 amino acids. Deletions cut 4 bases from V and 3 bases from J, with 12 bases between. Per the germline V gene, CDR1 is SGHRS and CDR2 is YFSETQ. The CDR3 DNA reads TGCGCCAGCAGCCTGTTCGGCGGGACAGATACGCAGTATTTT. Translation gives CASSLFGGTDTQYF.

This clone came up many times. The V gene is TRBV3-1, the J gene TRBJ1-6; D is ambiguous. V lost 0 bases, J lost 7 bases, and 10 bases lay in between. The CDR3 is 15 amino acids. Germline CDR1 LGHDT, CDR2 YNNKEL (reference sequence). The CDR3 loop is CASSQERVGNSPLHF. Here the CDR3 DNA reads TGTGCCAGCAGCCAAGAGAGAGTGGGGAATTCACCCCTCCACTTT. Full variable domain (missing parts from reference TRBV3-1 and TRBJ1-6): DTAVSQTPKYLVTQMGNDKSIKCEQNLGHDTMYWYKQDSKKFLKIMFSYNNKELIINETVPNRFSPKSPDKAHLNLHINSLELGDSAVYFCASSQERVGNSPLHFGNGTRLTVT.

As for this clone: Other DNA variants within this sample encode the same CDR3. V and J are TRBV2 and TRBJ1-4, with D possibly TRBD1 on 5 matching bases. V was shortened by 9 bases and J by 8 bases, with 31 bases between the two germline ends. The length of the CDR3 is 18 residues. Germline CDR1 and CDR2: SNHLY and FYNNEI. This CDR3 reads CASGMGRGRVGEGEKLFF. In DNA form, the CDR3 reads TGTGCCAGTGGCATGGGGCGGGGCCGAGTCGGCGAGGGAGAAAAACTGTTTTTT.

This clone was detected ten times or more. V gene TRBV20-1 combines with J gene TRBJ1-1; tentative D call: TRBD1 (6 bases). CDR1 is DFQATT, CDR2 SNEGSKA, per germline (reference sequence). V gave up 3 bases and J gave up 3 bases, with 17 bases separating them. This CDR3 has 15 amino acids. CDR3: CSASSDQGRDTEAFF. CDR3 sequence (DNA): TGCAGTGCTAGCTCCGACCAGGGGAGGGACACTGAAGCTTTCTTT.

This clone came up many times. The V gene is TRBV20-1, the J gene TRBJ2-1, with D perhaps matching TRBD1 (6 bases). Looked up from germline, CDR1 is DFQATT and CDR2 is SNEGSKA (reference sequence). This CDR3 has 13 residues. Trimming took off 2 bases at V and 6 bases at J, with 11 bases between the two ends. CDR3 amino acids: CSARKTGSNEQFF. The CDR3 DNA reads as TGCAGTGCTAGAAAAACAGGGAGCAATGAGCAGTTCTTC.

With respect to this clone: A much bigger clone sits one base away, suggesting this may be a read error. This chain joins TRBV29-1 and TRBJ1-5, with D perhaps matching TRBD1 (6 bases). CDR1 is SQVTM and CDR2 is ANQGSEA in the germline V gene. The CDR3 runs to 14 residues. Between the trimmed V and J ends, which lost 0 bases and 10 bases, there was a span of 16 bases. DNA of the CDR3: TGCAGCGTTGAAGATGTTCAGGGGCTATGCCCCCAGCATTTT. This translates into CSVEDVQGLCPQHF.

With regard to this clone: A much bigger clone sits one base away, suggesting this may be a read error. The chain uses TRBV7-3 and TRBJ1-2, with D maybe TRBD1 (6 bases). Germline V gene lookup returns CDR1 SGHTA and CDR2 FQGTGA. The CDR3 has 14 amino acids. CDR3 protein: CASSLTDSVYGYIF. The DNA of the CDR3 is TGTGCCAGCAGCTTAACGGACAGCGTCTATGGCTACATCTTC.

This clone has a handful of counts. The chain carries TRBV29-1 and TRBJ2-7; D might be TRBD1 or TRBD2, each matching 5 bases. Germline assignment: CDR1 SQVTM and CDR2 ANQGSEA. CDR3 length: 11 residues. Trimming left V 7 bases short and J 3 bases short, with 10 bases between. The CDR3 sequence is CSARDDYEQYF. CDR3 nucleotides: TGCAGCGCCAGGGACGACTACGAGCAGTACTTC.

The gene calls are TRBV3-1 and TRBJ2-7; D is unresolved. The length of the CDR3 is 15 residues. Germline-derived CDR1 and CDR2 are LGHDT and YNNKEL (reference sequence). Trimming cost V 2 bases and J 0 bases, with 11 bases left between them. The CDR3 reads CASSQTATSSYEQYF. In nucleotides, the CDR3 is TGTGCCAGCAGCCAAACAGCCACCAGCTCCTACGAGCAGTACTTC.

The chain employs TRBV18 and TRBJ2-7; D remains unclear. The V end was cut by 6 bases, the J end by 3 bases, with 15 bases between. Germline loops: CDR1 KGHSH, CDR2 LQKENI. This CDR3 spans 14 amino acids. This CDR3 reads CASSQGASDYEQYF. The CDR3 bases are TGTGCCAGCTCCCAAGGAGCGTCTGACTACGAGCAGTACTTC.

This chain joins TRBV19 and TRBJ2-3, with D possibly TRBD2 on 6 matching bases. Germline loops: CDR1 LNHDA, CDR2 SQIVND (reference sequence). This CDR3 contains 15 residues. The V and J ends lost 1 base and 2 bases respectively, with 10 bases between them. In nucleotides, the CDR3 is TGTGCCAGTAGTATAGCAGGGACTTACACAGATACGCAGTATTTT. This sequence encodes CASSIAGTYTDTQYF.

The chain recombines TRBV7-9 with TRBJ1-2; D possibly corresponds to TRBD1 (5 bases). Between the trimmed V and J ends, which lost 1 base and 3 bases, there was a span of 12 bases. There are 15 residues in the CDR3. In germline, CDR1 is SEHNR, CDR2 FQNEAQ (reference sequence). CDR3 DNA sequence: TGTGCCAGCAGCTTAGAAGAGGTCAGGGACTATGGCTACACCTTC. It encodes CASSLEEVRDYGYTF.

This clone has ten or more counts. The chain recombines TRBV29-1 with TRBJ1-1, with no clear D. Germline V CDR1 and CDR2: SQVTM, ANQGSEA. CDR3 length: 12 residues. The V and J ends lost 5 bases and 1 base respectively, with 8 bases between them. For the CDR3, the DNA is TGCAGCGTTACAGCGAAGAACACTGAAGCTTTCTTT. Protein product: CSVTAKNTEAFF. The whole variable domain, remainder taken from reference TRBV29-1 and TRBJ1-1, is SAVISQKPSRDICQRGTSLTIQCQVDSQVTMMFWYRQQPGQSLTLIATANQGSEATYESGFVIDKFPISRPNLTFSTLTVSNMSPEDSSIYLCSVTAKNTEAFFGQGTRLTVV.

This clone was seen repeatedly, ten times or more. V and J are TRBV3-1 and TRBJ1-3, with unresolved D. Germline CDR1 is LGHDT and CDR2 is YNNKEL (reference sequence). The CDR3 covers 16 residues. V was trimmed by 0 bases and J by 0 bases, leaving 9 bases between them. CDR3 loop: CASSQESRSSGNTIYF. The CDR3 DNA sequence: TGTGCCAGCAGCCAAGAGTCCCGTAGCTCTGGAAACACCATATATTTT. The entire variable domain, with the rest obtained from reference TRBV3-1 and TRBJ1-3, is as follows: DTAVSQTPKYLVTQMGNDKSIKCEQNLGHDTMYWYKQDSKKFLKIMFSYNNKELIINETVPNRFSPKSPDKAHLNLHINSLELGDSAVYFCASSQESRSSGNTIYFGEGSWLTVV.

This clone was seen repeatedly, ten times or more. The V and J genes are TRBV6-4 and TRBJ2-6; perhaps TRBD1 as D (6 bases). Between the trimmed V and J ends, which lost 5 bases and 3 bases, there was a span of 11 bases. CDR1 is MRHNA and CDR2 is SNTAGT in the germline V gene. CDR3 length: 15 amino acids. CDR3 coding DNA: TGTGCCAGCAGTCCTGGGGGCGATGGGGCCAACGTCCTGACTTTC. Its protein product is CASSPGGDGANVLTF.

The chain links TRBV6-1 to TRBJ2-5; possibly TRBD2 for D (5 bases). The CDR3 has 14 amino acids. The V gene lost 10 bases and the J gene lost 0 bases, with 15 bases spanning the gap. Per germline, CDR1 MNHNS and CDR2 SASEGT. The CDR3 sequence is CAIPFLRDQETQYF. The CDR3 DNA reads as TGTGCCATACCATTTCTGCGGGACCAAGAGACCCAGTACTTC.

The CDR3 reads CATSDLLADTGELFF. The CDR3 region has the DNA TGTGCCACCAGTGATTTGCTGGCGGACACCGGGGAGCTGTTTTTT. This chain links TRBV24-1 with TRBJ2-2, with D hard to call. This CDR3 spans 15 amino acids. The germline gives CDR1 KGHDR, CDR2 SFDVKD. Trimming took off 0 bases at V and 3 bases at J, with 7 bases between the two ends.

This clone is deemed medium-sized. V is TRBV20-1 and J is TRBJ2-7, with a tentative D call TRBD1 (5 bases). This CDR3 contains 11 residues. CDR1 is DFQATT and CDR2 is SNEGSKA in the germline V gene (reference sequence). Trimming shortened V by 0 bases and J by 6 bases, and 6 bases separated the two germline ends. In nucleotides, the CDR3 is TGCAGTGCTAGAGAAGGGGTCGAGCAGTACTTC. This sequence encodes CSAREGVEQYF.

This clone has just a few counts. The V gene is TRBV28, the J gene TRBJ2-7; no clear D gene. Trimming shortened V by 5 bases and J by 5 bases, and 19 bases separated the two germline ends. CDR1 and CDR2 (germline): MDHEN, SYDVKM. CDR3 length: 15 amino acids. In DNA, the CDR3 is TGTGCCAGCAGTCCCCCTACAGTGGTGATGAACGAGCAGTACTTC. It yields the protein CASSPPTVVMNEQYF.